The next 10 T cell receptor beta chains were all read from a single sample in a study of T cells in Graves' hyperthyroidism and ophthalmopathy. The TCR beta CDR3 regions underwent amplification using RNA transcripts as the source. TCR CDR3 regions were first amplified by RT-PCR with HTBI primers. From the multiplex PCR reads, TCRdb called clonotypes with MiXCR, one entry per CDR3 protein. The sample consists of roughly 500,000 distinct CDR3 sequences, just over 45% of them appearing once. The sequenced sample consisted of peripheral blood or thyroid tissue (not recorded which). Every receptor here comes from an adult woman with Graves' disease, either hyperthyroidism or ophthalmopathy (not recorded which).

This clonotype has at least ten counts. CDR3 nucleotide sequence: TGCAGTGCGGTGACAGGGGGGAATAATTCACCCCTCCACTTT. It codes for CSAVTGGNNSPLHF. This rearrangement joins TRBV20-1 to TRBJ1-6; 9 bases are a match to TRBD1. CDR3 size: 14 residues. The V gene's germline CDR1 is DFQATT and CDR2 SNEGSKA (reference sequence). V lost 6 bases, J lost 5 bases, and 5 bases stayed unmatched.

This clonotype was counted once. V and J are TRBV5-1 and TRBJ2-5; TRBD2 matches 11 bases. Germline V gives CDR1 SGHRS, CDR2 YFSETQ. The ends lost 4 bases at V and 4 bases at J; junction bases unmatched: 9. The CDR3 has 16 residues. This CDR3 reads CASSEKTSGIRETQYF. The CDR3 DNA reads as TGCGCCAGCAGCGAGAAGACTAGCGGGATACGAGAGACCCAGTACTTC.

This chain joins TRBV20-1 and TRBJ1-5; 7 bases line up with TRBD1. The length of the CDR3 is 15 residues. Trimming took 0 bases from V and 6 from J; bases not matched to a gene: 8. Per germline, CDR1 DFQATT and CDR2 SNEGSKA (reference sequence). The CDR3 DNA follows: TGCAGTGCTAGAGACGTAGGGGGCGACGGTCAGCCCCAGCATTTT. It specifies CSARDVGGDGQPQHF.

Ten or more counts support this clonotype. The chain employs TRBV2 and TRBJ2-7; perhaps TRBD1 as D (5 bases). The CDR3 extends over 12 amino acids. The V gene's germline CDR1 is SNHLY and CDR2 FYNNEI. Trimming left V 7 bases short and J 4 bases short, with 11 bases between. CDR3 sequence reads: CASKSGNYEQYF. Written as DNA, the CDR3 is TGTGCCAGCAAATCAGGGAATTACGAGCAGTACTTC.

This clonotype was recorded once. The conserved final phenylalanine or tryptophan is absent from the CDR3, which likely points to a read error. The DNA is left out, because the CDR3 cannot be placed on it with certainty; the CDR3 is given as TCRdb lists it. The chain employs TRBV12-3 or TRBV12-4 and TRBJ1-6; the D call TRBD1 from the table was never checked on the DNA. Ends included, the CDR3 has 12 residues. The CDR3 region is CASSPGGSRTTY.

This chain uses TRBV28 with TRBJ1-1; TRBD1 might be the D (6 bases). This CDR3 spans 15 amino acids. V was cut by 6 bases and J by 1 base, with 15 bases left in between. Germline V lookup: CDR1 MDHEN, CDR2 SYDVKM. CDR3 DNA: TGTGCCAGCAGATATAAGGGGGTAGGGAACACTGAAGCTTTCTTT. It encodes CASRYKGVGNTEAFF.

This clonotype was counted at least ten times. The gene calls are TRBV4-1 and TRBJ1-2; tentative D call: TRBD1 (5 bases). The CDR3 is 14 amino acids. Germline V gene data show CDR1 as MGHRA and CDR2 as YSYEKL. Trimming took 3 bases from V and 3 from J, leaving 11 bases between them. DNA for the CDR3: TGCGCCAGCAGCCAGGGGGTGCGTGACTATGGCTACACCTTC. This encodes CASSQGVRDYGYTF.

Worth noting for this clonotype: The junction does not match germline at one end; this may be a read error. The chain joins TRBV15 to TRBJ1-1; unclear D gene. The CDR3 contains 15 residues. In germline, CDR1 is LNHNV, CDR2 YYDKDF (reference sequence). The CDR3: CAASSLEGLGTEAFF. For the CDR3, the DNA is TGTGCCGCCAGCAGCTTGGAGGGTTTGGGGACTGAAGCTTTCTTT.

This clonotype was found a few times. This may come from a read error, since a much larger clone is one base off. The rearrangement uses TRBV7-2 and TRBJ2-2, with a tentative D call TRBD2 (5 bases). CDR1 is SGHTA, CDR2 FQGNSA, per germline. The CDR3 runs to 12 residues. CDR3 coding DNA: TGTGCCAGCAGCAAACTCACCGGGAAGCTGTTTTTT. It encodes CASSKLTGKLFF. The full variable domain, its missing parts supplied by reference TRBV7-2 and TRBJ2-2, is GAGVSQSPSNKVTEKGKDVELRCDPISGHTALYWYRQSLGQGLEFLIYFQGNSAPDKSGLPSDRFSAERTGGSVSTLTIQRTQQEDSAVYLCASSKLTGKLFFGEGSRLTVL.

This clonotype occurred many times. V gene TRBV6-5 combines with J gene TRBJ1-6; 11 nucleotides align to TRBD1. CDR3 length equals 17 residues. The trim removed 1 base at V and 14 bases at J, leaving 13 bases unmatched. Per the germline V gene, CDR1 is MNHEY and CDR2 is SVGAGI. This chain's CDR3 is CASSYLSGTGGNSALHF. For the CDR3, the DNA is TGTGCCAGCAGTTACTTAAGCGGGACAGGGGGTAATTCGGCCCTCCACTTT.